This T cell receptor beta chain was identified during a study of shared clonotypes between healthy human individuals. Study findings and constraints: In having few donors, the study represented limited genetic and exposure-history diversity. Tissues were not sampled, only blood, and their repertoires likely differ.

In the original processing: Junction-only immunoSEQ data arrived without quality scores, meaning filtering differed. Assay used: immunoSEQ multiplex PCR; TCRdb lists only in-frame clones, some missing. Clonal size and the V and J genes are those of that table, whereas D and trimming came from the DNA. The table records about half a million clones, 79% of them present only once. On this clone itself: Its antigen remains unidentified.

This TCR was recovered from a woman aged 40 to 50 in good health. Some clones in this sample may be carry-over from other donors' samples. The source material was PBMCs.

The CDR3 DNA sequence: TGTGCCAGCAGCCAGAAGACTAGCGGGGGATACAATGAGCAGTTCTTC. This gives the protein CASSQKTSGGYNEQFF. This rearrangement joins TRBV4-2 to TRBJ2-1; 12 bases map to TRBD2. V trimming: 3 bases; J trimming: 4 bases; junction bases outside the gene matches: 4. The germline CDR1 and CDR2 sequences are LGHNA and YNFKEQ. CDR3 size: 16 residues.